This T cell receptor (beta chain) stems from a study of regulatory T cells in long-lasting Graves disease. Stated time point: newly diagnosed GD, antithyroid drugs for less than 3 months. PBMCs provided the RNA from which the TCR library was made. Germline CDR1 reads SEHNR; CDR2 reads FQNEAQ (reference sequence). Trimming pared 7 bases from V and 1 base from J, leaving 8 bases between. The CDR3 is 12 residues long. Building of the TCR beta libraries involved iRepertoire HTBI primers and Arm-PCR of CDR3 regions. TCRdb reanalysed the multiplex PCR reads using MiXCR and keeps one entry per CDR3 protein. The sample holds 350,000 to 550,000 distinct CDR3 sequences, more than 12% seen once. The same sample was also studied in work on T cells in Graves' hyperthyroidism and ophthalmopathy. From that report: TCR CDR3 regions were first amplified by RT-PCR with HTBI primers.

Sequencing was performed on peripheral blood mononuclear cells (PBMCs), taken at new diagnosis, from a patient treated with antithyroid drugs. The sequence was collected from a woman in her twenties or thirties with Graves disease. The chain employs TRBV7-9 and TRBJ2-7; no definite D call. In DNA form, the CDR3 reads TGTGCCAGCATCCCCACTTCCTACGAGCAGTACTTC. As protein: CASIPTSYEQYF.